The count of the clone carrying this T cell receptor beta chain is one. This sample is part of a study of siplizumab effects on memory and regulatory T cells. The length of the CDR3 is 15 residues. V was shortened by 4 bases and J by 2 bases, with 9 bases between the two germline ends. Germline assignment: CDR1 MNHNS and CDR2 SASEGT. Assay: immunoSEQ multiplex PCR; the TCRdb copy retains only in-frame clones and omits some. The sample consists of roughly 100,000 clones, about 94% of them appearing once. Sequencing input: Tregs sorted from blood. The chain links TRBV6-1 to TRBJ2-6, with D hard to call. The sequence derives from a human donor in good health. CDR3 nucleotide sequence: TGTGCCAGCAGTGGACCGAAGGCTGGGGCCAACGTCCTGACTTTC. Protein product: CASSGPKAGANVLTF.